This TCR beta chain is from a study of blood T cells in healthy people across ages. Study-wide results and limits: Long-lived donors carried more naive CD4+ cells and greater diversity than aged donors. Strongly correlated with naive T cell percentage was TCR beta diversity.

This clonotype was seen a handful of times. The antigen is unknown. V lost 5 bases to trimming and J lost 11 bases, with 10 bases between them. CDR3 length: 11 amino acids. Germline V CDR1 and CDR2: SGHTA, FQGNSA. Next came a second PCR, run for roughly 6 to 11 cycles, which used a sample-barcoded 5' primer along with a J-beta primer mix. TCRdb re-called the 5' RACE reads through MiXCR, storing one row per CDR3 protein. The sample holds fewer than 600,000 distinct CDR3 sequences; about 26% are singletons and the top ten take under 4.5%. These data also formed part of another study, on T cells of mothers and their children. In that study: Whether pairs are related or unrelated, thymic selection shapes their TCR recombination output in much the same way. Mothers and children who were related shared slightly more overlap than unrelated pairs, but not significantly more.

Sequences were obtained from blood. The receptor was isolated from a boy between 2 and 10 years old in good health. The chain combines TRBV7-2 with TRBJ2-1; tentatively, D is TRBD2 (6 bases). The CDR3 region is CASSPRTKQFF. CDR3 nucleotide sequence: TGTGCCAGCAGCCCACGGACTAAGCAGTTCTTC.